These 4 T cell receptor beta chains share one sample of origin, sequenced in a study of blood T cell repertoires in COVID-19. Here immunoSEQ multiplex PCR was the method, and the copy in TCRdb shows in-frame clones only, minus some. This sample has around 8,000 clones, with more than 70% found just once. The sample taken for sequencing was peripheral blood. The receptors were gathered from a woman aged 55-70 years with active COVID-19.

With regard to this clone: The identical CDR3 is also encoded by other nucleotide sequences in the sample. The chain couples TRBV27 to TRBJ2-7; D gene uncertain. The V gene's germline CDR1 is MNHEY and CDR2 SMNVEV (reference sequence). Deletions cut 2 bases from V and 1 base from J, with 6 bases between. The CDR3 loop spans 13 amino acids. CDR3 amino acids: CASSLAQSYEQYF. In DNA, the CDR3 is TGTGCCAGCAGTTTAGCACAGTCCTACGAGCAGTACTTC.

The V call is TRBV6-1, the J call TRBJ2-5; D may be TRBD2 (6 bases). Trimming took 1 base from V and 2 from J, leaving 11 bases between them. Germline V gene sequence: CDR1 MNHNS, CDR2 SASEGT. The CDR3 totals 15 residues. In DNA form, the CDR3 reads TGTGCCAGCAGTGAAGGCCTGGGGGGACAAGAGACCCAGTACTTC. It is translated as CASSEGLGGQETQYF.

The chain carries TRBV9 and TRBJ2-1; TRBD2 matches 8 bases. There are 15 residues in the CDR3. CDR1 and CDR2 from the germline V gene are SGDLS and YYNGEE. Trimming took 2 bases from V and 4 from J; bases not matched to a gene: 5. The CDR3 reads CASSVGGGRYNEQFF. CDR3 sequence (DNA): TGTGCCAGCAGCGTCGGCGGGGGGCGTTACAATGAGCAGTTCTTC.

The V gene is TRBV6-5, the J gene TRBJ1-2; a weak D match, TRBD1 (6 bases). The V end was cut by 0 bases, the J end by 7 bases, with 18 bases between. Germline values: CDR1 MNHEY, CDR2 SVGAGI. The CDR3 sequence is 16 residues long. Written as DNA, the CDR3 is TGTGCCAGCAGTTACTCGCGCCGGGGGGCAGGGGTTGGCTACACCTTC. It encodes CASSYSRRGAGVGYTF.